The clone carrying this T cell receptor beta chain was seen only once. Antigen unknown. This record belongs to a study of Ad26.COV2.S vaccination and SARS-CoV-2 variants. The wider study: Donor got 5x10^10 or 1x10^11 viral particles of Ad26.COV2.S.

The germline V gene encodes CDR1 SGDLS and CDR2 YYNGEE. Deletions cut 3 bases from V and 9 bases from J, with 16 bases between. CDR3 length equals 14 residues. The treatment is: approximately 18 received Ad26.COV2.S at low or high dose, single or two shots; several received placebo; per-sample allocation not given. Material that was analyzed had been drawn on day 63 after the first vaccine or placebo injection. The protocol was immunoSEQ multiplex PCR, while the TCRdb copy is restricted to in-frame clones and leaves out a portion. Of about 320,000 clones listed, about 86% are singletons. Study results and limitations: Analytic work on TCR breadth and depth might have understated the full extent of total T cell responses.

The source of this sequence is a person between 18 and 60 years old who received the Ad26.COV2.S COVID-19 vaccine or a placebo. The rearrangement uses TRBV9 and TRBJ1-5; unclear D gene. Sequences were derived from peripheral blood, sampled in a trial of Ad26.COV2.S vaccine versus placebo. The CDR3 sequence: CASSGRRSPWPQHF. The CDR3 coding sequence is TGTGCCAGCAGCGGCCGACGGAGTCCGTGGCCCCAGCATTTT.